This T cell receptor (beta chain) was recorded in a study of T cell clonality in common variable immunodeficiency. Generated by immunoSEQ multiplex PCR, the TCRdb table keeps only in-frame clones and is missing some. The record shows roughly 43,000 clones for this sample, with no singletons present. Caucasian heritage predominated among both patients and controls. In its sample, this clone was seen many times. The CDR3 end lies 3 residues beyond the end of the read and is filled in from the germline J gene. Germline V gives CDR1 SGHKS, CDR2 YYEKEE (reference sequence). This CDR3 has 13 amino acids. V was shortened by 4 bases and J by 3 bases, with 10 bases between the two germline ends.

V and J are TRBV5-5 and TRBJ1-1, with a possible D match to TRBD1 (5 bases). This TCR was sampled from a person between 18 and 75 years old in good health. Source material: peripheral blood mononuclear cells. The CDR3: CASSPRGDTEAFF. The covered CDR3 bases are TGTGCCAGCAGCCCCAGAGGGGACACTGAA.